These 19 T cell receptor beta chains originate from one sample sequenced in a study of blood T cell repertoires in COVID-19. Only in-frame clones appear in the TCRdb table, and some are missing; sequencing was by immunoSEQ multiplex PCR. The repertoire holds about 330,000 clones, with around 87% as singletons. Sequencing input: PBMCs or T cells enriched from blood (not recorded which). The receptors were gathered from a woman in her twenties or thirties who had recovered from COVID-19.

The chain is built from TRBV5-5 and TRBJ1-4; D may be TRBD1 (6 bases). The ends were cut back, 0 bases at V and 5 bases at J, with 8 bases in the middle. The CDR3 totals 14 residues. In germline, CDR1 is SGHKS, CDR2 YYEKEE (reference sequence). This CDR3 reads CASSLARGNEKLFF. In nucleotides, the CDR3 is TGTGCCAGCAGCTTGGCCAGGGGAAATGAAAAACTGTTTTTT.

This clone was detected only a few times. The chain joins TRBV5-6 to TRBJ1-4, with D possibly TRBD1 on 6 matching bases. Germline loops: CDR1 SGHDT, CDR2 YYEEEE. The CDR3 is made up of 15 amino acids. Trimming removed 0 bases from V and 0 bases from J, with 6 bases in between. Written as DNA, the CDR3 is TGTGCCAGCAGCTTGGACAGGGCAACTAATGAAAAACTGTTTTTT. It codes for CASSLDRATNEKLFF.

In its sample, this clone was seen once. The chain recombines TRBV9 with TRBJ1-2; D remains unclear. The CDR3 is 12 amino acids. V dropped 4 bases and J dropped 1 base, with 5 bases sitting between them. The V gene's germline CDR1 is SGDLS and CDR2 YYNGEE. CDR3 sequence: CASSLVNYGYTF. CDR3 coding DNA: TGTGCCAGCAGCCTTGTTAACTATGGCTACACCTTC.

The rearrangement joins TRBV6-5 to TRBJ1-1; no firm D call. V lost 11 bases to trimming and J lost 4 bases, with 20 bases between them. The CDR3 has 14 amino acids. The germline CDR1 and CDR2 sequences are MNHEY and SVGAGI. CDR3 DNA: TGTGCCGGCGGGAGAAGGGCGCGTGTCACTGAAGCTTTCTTT. It is translated as CAGGRRARVTEAFF.

This chain uses TRBV18 with TRBJ2-2, with 9 bases identical to TRBD2. V lost 3 bases and J lost 5; bases outside the gene matches: 10. Germline CDR1 is KGHSH and CDR2 is LQKENI. The CDR3 is made up of 17 amino acids. This CDR3 reads CASSPTLAGEGTGELFF. The CDR3 bases are TGTGCCAGCTCACCGACCTTAGCGGGGGAAGGAACCGGGGAGCTGTTTTTT.

In its sample, this clone was seen once. The sample holds other DNA sequences that translate to the same CDR3. This sequence joins TRBV7-2 and TRBJ2-7; a weak D match, TRBD2 (6 bases). Germline CDR1 reads SGHTA; CDR2 reads FQGNSA. V lost 3 bases, J lost 2 bases, and 8 bases lay in between. The CDR3 extends over 13 amino acids. CDR3 residues: CASSFGGTYEQYF. The CDR3 nucleotides read TGTGCCAGCAGCTTCGGGGGAACCTACGAGCAGTACTTC.

The CDR3 DNA follows: TGTGCCAGCAGCAAGGACAGATATGGCTACACCTTC. This sequence encodes CASSKDRYGYTF. The chain carries TRBV3-1 (or the pseudogene TRBV3-2) and TRBJ1-2; a possible D gene is TRBD1 (6 bases). CDR3 size: 12 residues. Trimming stripped 5 bases from V and 5 bases from J, with 9 bases between. Germline CDR1 reads LGHDT; CDR2 reads YNNKEL (reference sequence).

J is TRBJ1-4 and V is TRBV27, with D possibly being TRBD1 (6 bases). Germline V gene data show CDR1 as MNHEY and CDR2 as SMNVEV (reference sequence). This CDR3 has 18 residues. V lost 5 bases, J lost 0 bases, and 19 bases lay in between. For the CDR3, the DNA is TGTGCCAGCAGTCCCCCCCCCAGGGGCCGCGCAACTAATGAAAAACTGTTTTTT. Protein: CASSPPPRGRATNEKLFF.

The V call is TRBV6-1, the J call TRBJ2-5, with D possibly matching TRBD2 (5 bases). Trimming pared 2 bases from V and 5 bases from J, leaving 6 bases between. Germline values: CDR1 MNHNS, CDR2 SASEGT. CDR3 length equals 12 residues. The CDR3 region is CASSELAETQYF. DNA of the CDR3: TGTGCCAGCAGTGAACTAGCTGAGACCCAGTACTTC.

The chain employs TRBV3-1 (or the pseudogene TRBV3-2) and TRBJ2-5; tentatively, D is TRBD2 (6 bases). V lost 1 base and J lost 1, with 13 bases in between. The CDR3 spans 16 residues. CDR1 LGHDT and CDR2 YNNKEL come from the germline V gene (reference sequence). The CDR3 reads CASSQVGGDPQETQYF. The DNA of the CDR3 is TGTGCCAGCAGCCAAGTCGGGGGAGACCCCCAAGAGACCCAGTACTTC.

The chain carries TRBV7-6 and TRBJ1-4; 10 nucleotides line up with TRBD1. The CDR3 runs to 15 residues. V was clipped by 5 bases and J by 7 bases; unmatched bases: 7. CDR1 and CDR2 from the germline V gene are SGHVS and FNYEAQ. CDR3 in amino acids: CASSPRQGAGEKLFF. CDR3 nucleotides: TGTGCCAGCAGCCCAAGACAGGGGGCTGGTGAAAAACTGTTTTTT. The whole variable domain, filled in from reference TRBV7-6 and TRBJ1-4, reads GAGVSQSPRYKVTKRGQDVALRCDPISGHVSLYWYRQALGQGPEFLTYFNYEAQQDKSGLPNDRFSAERPEGSISTLTIQRTEQRDSAMYRCASSPRQGAGEKLFFGSGTQLSVL.

There are a few counts of this clone. The chain combines TRBV4-1 with TRBJ1-5, with TRBD1 identical over 8 bases. After removal of 8 bases from V and 0 bases from J, the junction contained 3 bases not matched to a gene. The V gene's germline CDR1 is MGHRA and CDR2 YSYEKL. This CDR3 comprises 14 residues. The CDR3 loop is CASGTGDSNQPQHF. DNA for the CDR3: TGCGCCAGCGGGACAGGCGATAGCAATCAGCCCCAGCATTTT.

This chain links TRBV6-2 or TRBV6-3 with TRBJ2-7, with 8 positions matching TRBD2. The J segment lost 5 bases and the V segment lost 5 bases, leaving 11 bases of the junction unmatched. The CDR3 sequence is 15 residues long. CDR1 is MNHEY, CDR2 SVGEGT, per germline. Written as DNA, the CDR3 is TGTGCCAGCAGTACAACGGGGGGGCTCTACGACGAGCAGTACTTC. Translating gives CASSTTGGLYDEQYF.

The chain uses TRBV27 and TRBJ2-7; no reliable D call. The CDR3 loop spans 13 amino acids. Trimming took off 5 bases at V and 0 bases at J, with 8 bases between the two ends. Germline V gene data show CDR1 as MNHEY and CDR2 as SMNVEV (reference sequence). This CDR3 reads CASSPISSYEQYF. CDR3 DNA: TGTGCCAGCAGTCCCATTAGCTCCTACGAGCAGTACTTC.

The chain joins TRBV6-5 to TRBJ1-5; D remains unclear. CDR1 and CDR2 (germline): MNHEY, SVGAGI. This CDR3 region has 14 residues. V was cut by 4 bases and J by 7 bases, with 14 bases left in between. The CDR3 here is CASSSDSWRQPQHF. CDR3 bases: TGTGCCAGCAGTTCGGACTCTTGGAGGCAGCCCCAGCATTTT.

The chain links TRBV7-2 to TRBJ2-7, with 9 bases that match TRBD1. CDR1 and CDR2 (germline): SGHTA, FQGNSA. The CDR3 runs 16 residues. Trimming cost V 0 bases and J 3 bases; bases outside gene matches: 6. The CDR3, as DNA: TGTGCCAGCAGCTTAGCTTCTGGGACAGGGATCTACGAGCAGTACTTC. It translates to CASSLASGTGIYEQYF.

V gene TRBV6-5 combines with J gene TRBJ1-2, with 7 bases lining up with TRBD1. Germline V gene lookup returns CDR1 MNHEY and CDR2 SVGAGI. The CDR3 runs 13 residues. Losses at the gene ends were 8 bases for V and 4 bases for J; bases not matched to a gene: 7. The CDR3 DNA is TGTGCCAGCGGAACCGGGACAGCCTATGGCTACACCTTC. This translates into CASGTGTAYGYTF.

This chain uses TRBV4-1 with TRBJ2-7, with D possibly matching TRBD2 (5 bases). Germline V gene sequence: CDR1 MGHRA, CDR2 YSYEKL. With 0 bases removed from V and 3 bases from J, the gap between germline ends came to 12 bases. This CDR3 has 15 residues. CDR3 loop: CASSQDPGNRYEQYF. The CDR3 DNA is TGCGCCAGCAGCCAAGACCCCGGGAACCGCTACGAGCAGTACTTC.

The chain uses TRBV28 and TRBJ2-5; TRBD2 is a possible D gene (7 bases). The CDR3 runs 15 residues. Germline CDR1 reads MDHEN; CDR2 reads SYDVKM. Trimming cost V 5 bases and J 2 bases, with 15 bases left between them. The CDR3 spells CASSVPGGGQETQYF. CDR3 in DNA: TGTGCCAGCAGTGTACCGGGGGGCGGGCAAGAGACCCAGTACTTC.